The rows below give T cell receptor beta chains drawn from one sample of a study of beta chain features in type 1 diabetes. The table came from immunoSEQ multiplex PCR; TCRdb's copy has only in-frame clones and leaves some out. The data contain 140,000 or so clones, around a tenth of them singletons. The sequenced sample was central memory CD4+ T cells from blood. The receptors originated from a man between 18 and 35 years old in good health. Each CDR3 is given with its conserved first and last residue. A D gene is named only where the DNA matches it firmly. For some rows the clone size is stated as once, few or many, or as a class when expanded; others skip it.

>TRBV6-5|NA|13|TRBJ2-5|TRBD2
CASSPGTRKTQYF
TGTGCCAGCAGCCCGGGGACTAGAAAGACCCAGTACTTC
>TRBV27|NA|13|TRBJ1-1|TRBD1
CASGTGSDTEAFF
TGTGCCAGCGGGACAGGGTCGGACACTGAAGCTTTCTTT
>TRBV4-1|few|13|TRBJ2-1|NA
CASSQASRGEQFF
TGCGCCAGCAGCCAGGCCTCCAGGGGTGAGCAGTTCTTC
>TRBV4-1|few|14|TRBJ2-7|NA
CASSPQGPLYEQYF
TGCGCCAGCAGCCCACAGGGTCCCCTCTACGAGCAGTACTTC
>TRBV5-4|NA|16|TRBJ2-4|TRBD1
CASSTGTDIAKNIQYF
TGTGCCAGCAGCACTGGGACAGACATAGCCAAAAACATTCAGTACTTC
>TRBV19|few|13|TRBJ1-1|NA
CASSIAGLTEAFF
TGTGCCAGTAGTATAGCAGGGCTGACTGAAGCTTTCTTT
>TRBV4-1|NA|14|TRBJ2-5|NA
CASSQIPLSETQYF
TGCGCCAGCAGCCAAATCCCCCTCTCTGAGACCCAGTACTTC
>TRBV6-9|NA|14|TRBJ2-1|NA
CASRGSCEVNEQFF
TGTGCCAGCAGGGGTAGTTGCGAGGTCAATGAGCAGTTCTTC
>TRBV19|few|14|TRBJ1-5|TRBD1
CASSTRTGGQPQHF
TGTGCCAGTAGTACGCGGACAGGGGGTCAGCCCCAGCATTTT
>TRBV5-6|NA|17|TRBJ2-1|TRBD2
CASSLPLLAGGYNEQFF
TGTGCCAGCAGCTTGCCCTTACTAGCGGGGGGATACAATGAGCAGTTCTTC
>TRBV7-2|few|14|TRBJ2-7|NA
CASSSKGGTYEQYF
TGTGCCAGCAGCTCCAAGGGCGGGACCTACGAGCAGTACTTC
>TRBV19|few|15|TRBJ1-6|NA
CASKTEEFGNSPLHF
TGTGCCAGCAAGACTGAAGAGTTCGGGAATTCACCCCTCCACTTT
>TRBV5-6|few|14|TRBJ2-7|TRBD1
CASSFDRANYEQYF
TGTGCCAGCAGCTTCGACAGGGCGAATTACGAGCAGTACTTC
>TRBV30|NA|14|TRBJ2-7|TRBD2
CAWMQQLADGKQYF
TGTGCCTGGATGCAGCAACTAGCGGATGGGAAGCAGTACTTC
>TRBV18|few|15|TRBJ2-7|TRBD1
CASSPNRDSSYEQYF
TGTGCCAGCTCACCAAATCGGGACAGCTCCTACGAGCAGTACTTC
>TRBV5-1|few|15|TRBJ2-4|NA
CASSTNRDGKNIQYF
TGCGCCAGCAGCACGAACAGGGACGGCAAAAACATTCAGTACTTC
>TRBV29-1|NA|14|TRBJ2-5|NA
CSVTGDGLKKEQYF
TGCAGCGTGACGGGGGATGGCCTCAAGAAAGAGCAGTACTTC
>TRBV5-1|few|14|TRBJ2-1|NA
CASSLDQGYNEQFF
TGCGCCAGCAGCTTGGATCAGGGATACAATGAGCAGTTCTTC
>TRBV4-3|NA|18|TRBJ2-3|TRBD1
CASSQVWSGTGGADTQYF
TGCGCCAGCAGCCAAGTATGGTCAGGGACAGGGGGCGCAGATACGCAGTATTTT
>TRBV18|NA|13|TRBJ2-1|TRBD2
CASSPGLAFEQFF
TGTGCCAGCTCACCGGGACTAGCATTTGAGCAGTTCTTC